These 32 T cell receptor beta chains came from one sample sequenced in a study of CD8+ T cells in alopecia areata (dated by TCRdb to 2016 to 2019). The receptor library was made with the immunoSEQ multiplex PCR assay. RNA was extracted from all samples and reverse transcribed into cDNA as template for TCR sequencing. TCRdb obtained this table from immuneACCESS and retained in-frame rearrangements with V and J assigned. These tables miss some clones; where compared with another copy, unresolved V genes account for less than half of the shortfall, and the remainder is unexplained. A total of 9,500 to 15,000 clones appear in this sample, more than 50% of them only once. Clones ranked in the top ten supply around a fifth of the sample. Lesional scalp punch biopsies and peripheral blood were obtained from alopecia areata patients. Specimen: skin. These receptors originate from a human donor with alopecia areata.

The chain employs TRBV10-2 and TRBJ2-1, with D hard to call. Per the germline V gene, CDR1 is WSHSY and CDR2 is SAAADI. This CDR3 is 15 amino acids long. V lost 8 bases and J 0 bases, leaving 14 bases between the germline ends. The CDR3 here is CASSISGVSYNEQFF. In DNA form, the CDR3 reads TGCGCCAGCTCAATTTCAGGTGTCTCCTACAATGAGCAGTTCTTC.

CDR3 coding DNA: TGTGCCAGCAGCTTAGGCGCTCTCGAGCAGTACTTC. This gives the protein CASSLGALEQYF. The chain employs TRBV7-2 and TRBJ2-7; D unclear. The CDR3 is 12 residues long. Deletions cut 1 base from V and 6 bases from J, with 7 bases between. Per the germline V gene, CDR1 is SGHTA and CDR2 is FQGNSA.

The chain links TRBV6-5 to TRBJ2-2, with TRBD2 matching over 7 bases. J lost 0 bases, V lost 7 bases, and 5 bases had no gene match. Germline V gene data show CDR1 as MNHEY and CDR2 as SVGAGI. The CDR3 has 15 amino acids. The CDR3 loop is CASIRDYTNTGELFF. In nucleotides, the CDR3 is TGTGCCAGCATTCGGGACTACACGAACACCGGGGAGCTGTTTTTT.

In its sample, this clone was seen a few times. DNA for the CDR3: TGTGCCAGCAGTACAGGGGCCGGAATAGAGACCCAGTACTTC. The encoded protein is CASSTGAGIETQYF. This rearrangement joins TRBV28 to TRBJ2-5; 7 positions match TRBD1. Germline lookup yields CDR1 MDHEN and CDR2 SYDVKM. With V trimmed by 5 bases and J by 4 bases, 7 bases remained unmatched. The CDR3 runs to 14 residues.

This chain uses TRBV15 with TRBJ2-1, with 7 bases matching TRBD1. The CDR3 length is 16 residues. The V gene end was trimmed by 2 bases and the J gene end by 5 bases; junction bases not matched to a gene: 9. Per germline, CDR1 LNHNV and CDR2 YYDKDF (reference sequence). CDR3 coding DNA: TGTGCCACCAGCAGACTGCCGGGACAGCCTGACAATGAGCAGTTCTTC. This translates into CATSRLPGQPDNEQFF.

V and J are TRBV18 and TRBJ2-6; D ambiguous. Trimming took off 1 base at V and 2 bases at J, with 3 bases between the two ends. The CDR3 runs 14 residues. Germline CDR1 is KGHSH and CDR2 is LQKENI. CDR3 residues: CASSPRPGANVLTF. CDR3 sequence (DNA): TGTGCCAGCTCACCACGTCCTGGGGCCAACGTCCTGACTTTC.

This chain links TRBV11-2 with TRBJ1-1, with D possibly matching TRBD1 (5 bases). Trimming took 5 bases from V and 0 from J, leaving 13 bases between them. The CDR3 totals 15 residues. CDR1 and CDR2 from the germline V gene are SGHAT and FQNNGV. This CDR3 is CASSNSGTMNTEAFF. The CDR3 DNA reads TGTGCCAGCAGCAACTCCGGGACGATGAACACTGAAGCTTTCTTT.

The chain uses TRBV27 and TRBJ1-4, with TRBD1 as a possible D gene (6 bases). The V and J ends lost 1 base and 6 bases respectively, with 12 bases between them. Germline V lookup: CDR1 MNHEY, CDR2 SMNVEV (reference sequence). The CDR3 is 15 residues long. CDR3 sequence: CASSLFRDIDEKLFF. DNA for the CDR3: TGTGCCAGCAGTTTATTCCGGGACATAGATGAAAAACTGTTTTTT.

This chain uses TRBV5-6 with TRBJ2-5; D is perhaps TRBD2 (6 bases). Trimming pared 0 bases from V and 5 bases from J, leaving 8 bases between. The germline V gene has CDR1 SGHDT and CDR2 YYEEEE. This CDR3 has 13 residues. The CDR3 loop reads CASSLVAGETQYF. CDR3 nucleotides: TGTGCCAGCAGCTTGGTGGCGGGGGAGACCCAGTACTTC.

CDR3 amino acids: CASSLDGDGYTF. The DNA of the CDR3 is TGCGCCAGCAGCTTGGATGGGGATGGCTACACCTTC. The gene calls are TRBV5-1 and TRBJ1-2; D remains ambiguous. V was cut by 0 bases and J by 6 bases, with 6 bases left in between. This CDR3 has 12 residues. Germline CDR1 and CDR2: SGHRS and YFSETQ.

The rearrangement uses TRBV14 and TRBJ2-1; 9 bases are shared with TRBD2. The CDR3 has 16 amino acids. Trimming cost V 1 base and J 7 bases; bases outside gene matches: 8. The germline V gene encodes CDR1 SGHDN and CDR2 FVKESK. The CDR3 DNA is TGTGCCAGCAGCCAAGCGTGGCGGGAGGGGAAGAATGAGCAGTTCTTC. Translation: CASSQAWREGKNEQFF.

This clone is medium-sized in the sample. This CDR3 is CASSLALTSLGTGELFF. The CDR3 region has the DNA TGTGCCAGCAGCTTAGCTCTGACTAGTTTGGGAACCGGGGAGCTGTTTTTT. The chain uses TRBV7-2 and TRBJ2-2, with a tentative D call TRBD2 (6 bases). This CDR3 is built from 17 residues. In germline, CDR1 is SGHTA, CDR2 FQGNSA. The V end was cut by 0 bases, the J end by 5 bases, with 16 bases between.

This clone has a handful of counts. The V call is TRBV7-9, the J call TRBJ2-5; D gene uncertain. TRBJ2-7 matches the DNA end more closely, so the J call is doubtful. Germline V gene data show CDR1 as SEHNR and CDR2 as FQNEAQ (reference sequence). This CDR3 has 13 amino acids. The CDR3 sequence is CAWRGNSVSEQYF. CDR3 DNA sequence: TGTGCTTGGCGTGGCAATTCGGTGAGCGAGCAGTACTTC.

A single count supports this clone. The chain has TRBV30 and TRBJ1-4, with D uncertain. The CDR3 has 15 amino acids. Germline lookup yields CDR1 GTSNPN and CDR2 SVGIG (reference sequence). V dropped 0 bases and J dropped 3 bases, with 11 bases sitting between them. This CDR3 reads CAWSVSGVANEKLFF. The DNA of the CDR3 is TGTGCCTGGAGTGTATCTGGGGTTGCTAATGAAAAACTGTTTTTT.

The chain has TRBV4-2 and TRBJ2-5, with a tentative D call TRBD2 (6 bases). Germline V gene data show CDR1 as LGHNA and CDR2 as YNFKEQ. Trimming removed 4 bases at V and 1 base at J, with 13 bases between. CDR3 length: 15 amino acids. Here the CDR3 DNA reads TGTGCCAGCAGCCCTCCGGGGCGGGGCCAAGAGACCCAGTACTTC. It codes for CASSPPGRGQETQYF.

The chain combines TRBV7-9 with TRBJ1-1; no firm D call. With 2 bases removed from V and 1 base from J, the gap between germline ends came to 8 bases. CDR1 is SEHNR, CDR2 FQNEAQ, per germline (reference sequence). The CDR3 is made up of 14 amino acids. The CDR3 DNA reads TGTGCCAGCAGCTTACTCAGTCCGAACACTGAAGCTTTCTTT. Translated: CASSLLSPNTEAFF. Variable domain in full (rest from reference TRBV7-9 and TRBJ1-1): DTGVSQNPRHKITKRGQNVTFRCDPISEHNRLYWYRQTLGQGPEFLTYFQNEAQLEKSRLLSDRFSAERPKGSFSTLEIQRTEQGDSAMYLCASSLLSPNTEAFFGQGTRLTVV.

The chain carries TRBV28 and TRBJ1-5; weak D call: TRBD1 (6 bases). Trimming stripped 8 bases from V and 4 bases from J, with 18 bases between. The CDR3 is 15 residues long. Looked up from germline, CDR1 is MDHEN and CDR2 is SYDVKM. The CDR3 nucleotides are TGTGCCAGCGGATATAGCCCGAGGGGGAATCAGCCCCAGCATTTT. Translated: CASGYSPRGNQPQHF.

V gene TRBV5-1 combines with J gene TRBJ1-2; 8 bases are shared with TRBD1. The V gene end was trimmed by 5 bases and the J gene end by 5 bases; junction bases not matched to a gene: 11. The CDR3 has 15 residues. Looked up from germline, CDR1 is SGHRS and CDR2 is YFSETQ. The CDR3 DNA follows: TGCGCCAGCAGTCAGGACAGGGAGAAATTATATGGCTACACCTTC. This codes for CASSQDREKLYGYTF.

The J gene is TRBJ2-1, the V gene TRBV10-3; 12 bases align to TRBD2. Germline V CDR1 and CDR2: ENHRY, SYGVKD. The CDR3 length is 19 residues. J was trimmed by 4 bases and V by 2 bases; bases with no gene match: 12. This CDR3 is CAISETELPGLAGYNEQFF. The CDR3 nucleotides read TGTGCCATCAGTGAGACTGAGCTACCGGGACTAGCGGGTTACAATGAGCAGTTCTTC.

The rearrangement joins TRBV10-3 to TRBJ2-1, with 11 positions matching TRBD2. The CDR3 is 13 residues long. CDR1 is ENHRY and CDR2 is SYGVKD in the germline V gene. Trimming cost V 8 bases and J 6 bases; bases outside gene matches: 3. The CDR3, as DNA: TGTGCCATCCTGGGGACTAGCGGCAATGAGCAGTTCTTC. Translated, it gives CAILGTSGNEQFF.

The gene calls are TRBV4-3 and TRBJ1-1; D perhaps matches TRBD1 (5 bases). The V gene lost 0 bases and the J gene lost 7 bases, with 15 bases spanning the gap. Germline loops: CDR1 LGHNA, CDR2 YSLEER. This CDR3 has 15 amino acids. CDR3 residues: CASSQEGAGLGEAFF. The CDR3 bases are TGCGCCAGCAGCCAAGAAGGGGCAGGGCTTGGTGAAGCTTTCTTT.

This chain uses TRBV6-5 with TRBJ2-3; TRBD1 matches at 9 bases. V shed 3 bases, J shed 6 bases, and the junction held 4 bases outside the gene matches. CDR3 length: 14 residues. Germline-derived CDR1 and CDR2 are MNHEY and SVGAGI. The CDR3 reads CASSYGQGRDTQYF. CDR3 DNA: TGTGCCAGCAGTTATGGACAGGGGCGGGATACGCAGTATTTT.

This chain connects TRBV7-9 to TRBJ2-7; D could derive from TRBD1 or TRBD2 (6 bases each). Germline V gene lookup returns CDR1 SEHNR and CDR2 FQNEAQ (reference sequence). The CDR3 consists of 16 residues. V lost 2 bases and J 6 bases, leaving 20 bases between the germline ends. The CDR3 DNA is TGTGCCAGCAGCTTATTTGGCGGGACAATATCCAGCGAGCAGTACTTC. It is translated as CASSLFGGTISSEQYF.

This clone has more than one count but fewer than ten. The chain combines TRBV30 with TRBJ2-2, with D perhaps TRBD1 (5 bases). The V end was cut by 1 base, the J end by 2 bases, with 14 bases between. This CDR3 spans 16 amino acids. From germline, CDR1 is GTSNPN and CDR2 SVGIG (reference sequence). CDR3 sequence reads: CAWSEGVDFNTGELFF. CDR3 DNA sequence: TGTGCCTGGAGTGAAGGGGTGGATTTTAACACCGGGGAGCTGTTTTTT.

The chain recombines TRBV29-1 with TRBJ2-1; 7 bases fit TRBD2. The CDR3 is 14 residues long. Germline CDR1 is SQVTM and CDR2 is ANQGSEA. V shed 5 bases, J shed 5 bases, and the junction held 9 bases outside the gene matches. The chain's CDR3 is CSVFGGGSNNEQFF. The CDR3 nucleotides are TGCAGCGTTTTTGGTGGCGGGAGCAACAATGAGCAGTTCTTC.

About this clone: The junction shows a germline mismatch at one end, possibly a read error. The V call is TRBV29-1, the J call TRBJ2-2; TRBD1 is a possible D gene (7 bases). The CDR3 has 16 amino acids. Germline values: CDR1 SQVTM, CDR2 ANQGSEA. CDR3: CSVEARGGAGTGELFF. CDR3 DNA sequence: TGCAGCGTCGAAGCCCGAGGGGGCGCGGGGACCGGGGAGCTGTTTTTT.

This clone is categorized as large. J is TRBJ2-7 and V is TRBV18, with TRBD2 identical over 8 bases. This CDR3 is built from 14 residues. Looked up from germline, CDR1 is KGHSH and CDR2 is LQKENI. Germline trimming cut 6 bases from V and 3 bases from J; bases unmatched to any gene: 7. The CDR3 reads CASSWTSLDYEQYF. The DNA of the CDR3 is TGTGCCAGCTCCTGGACTAGCTTAGACTACGAGCAGTACTTC.

The rearrangement links TRBV4-1 to TRBJ1-2, with a tentative D call TRBD1 (5 bases). The V end lost 0 bases, the J end lost 7 bases, and 12 bases lay between the germline ends. Germline V gene sequence: CDR1 MGHRA, CDR2 YSYEKL. CDR3 size: 14 residues. CDR3 in DNA: TGCGCCAGCAGCCAAGATCCGGGGGTGAGTGGCTACACCTTC. Its translation: CASSQDPGVSGYTF.

This sequence joins TRBV30 and TRBJ2-7; D may be TRBD1 or TRBD2 (5 bases each). With 0 bases removed from V and 2 bases from J, the gap between germline ends came to 8 bases. CDR3 length: 13 amino acids. Germline V gives CDR1 GTSNPN, CDR2 SVGIG (reference sequence). CDR3 sequence reads: CAWSVGAAYEQYF. CDR3 DNA sequence: TGTGCCTGGAGTGTCGGGGCCGCCTACGAGCAGTACTTC.

V and J are TRBV5-8 and TRBJ1-6, with a tentative D call TRBD1 (5 bases). Germline V CDR1 and CDR2: SGHTS, YDEGEE. V was clipped by 7 bases and J by 9 bases, with 14 bases between them. The CDR3 extends over 13 amino acids. CDR3: CASRDGASSPLHF. The CDR3 DNA reads TGTGCCAGCCGGGACGGAGCTTCTTCACCCCTCCACTTT.

This clone was detected only a few times. The chain links TRBV13 to TRBJ2-7; 10 positions match TRBD1. The CDR3 runs 15 residues. Trimming at V came to 4 bases and at J to 0 bases, leaving 3 bases not matched to a gene. Germline CDR1 reads PRHDT; CDR2 reads FYEKMQ (reference sequence). CDR3 in amino acids: CASSSGQGSSYEQYF. CDR3 DNA: TGTGCCAGCAGCTCGGGACAGGGGAGCTCCTACGAGCAGTACTTC.

Here the CDR3 reads CASSAVDRNYGYTF. The CDR3 nucleotides are TGTGCCAGCAGTGCTGTCGACAGAAACTATGGCTACACCTTC. The chain carries TRBV6-1 and TRBJ1-2, with D possibly TRBD1 on 5 matching bases. The CDR3 length is 14 residues. In germline, CDR1 is MNHNS, CDR2 SASEGT. Trimming stripped 4 bases from V and 2 bases from J, with 11 bases between.